These 26 T cell receptor beta chains originate from one sample sequenced in a study of shared clonotypes between healthy human individuals. Repertoires were generated with immunoSEQ multiplex PCR, while TCRdb's copy carries only in-frame clones and drops some. The profile shows about 2.3 million clones, roughly 92% of them singletons. Sample: naive CD4+ T cells from PBMCs. As for subset: CD45RA+ positively selected. All receptors derive from a man aged 18 to 30 in good health. Some clones in this sample may be carry-over from other donors' samples.

This chain connects TRBV29-1 to TRBJ2-3, with D possibly being TRBD1 or TRBD2 (5 bases each). The germline V gene has CDR1 SQVTM and CDR2 ANQGSEA. The CDR3 totals 14 residues. V was trimmed by 5 bases and J by 3 bases, leaving 15 bases between them. The CDR3 bases are TGCAGCGTTTCCGGGGCCGAAGGGACAGATACGCAGTATTTT. This encodes CSVSGAEGTDTQYF.

This clone was detected once. This chain links TRBV6-5 with TRBJ2-1; TRBD2 matches at 9 bases. Germline V gene sequence: CDR1 MNHEY, CDR2 SVGAGI. The CDR3 extends over 13 amino acids. The trim removed 2 bases at V and 15 bases at J, leaving 8 bases unmatched. The CDR3 coding sequence is TGTGCCAGCAGTTACGCCACCGGGACTAGCCTGTTCTTC. Translating it yields CASSYATGTSLFF.

The V gene is TRBV7-6, the J gene TRBJ2-6, with TRBD2 matching 10 bases. The CDR3 is made up of 22 amino acids. With V trimmed by 2 bases and J by 0 bases, 16 bases remained unmatched. Per the germline V gene, CDR1 is SGHVS and CDR2 is FNYEAQ. CDR3 nucleotide sequence: TGTGCCAGCAGCTTATTTGGGCTATCGAGCGGGAGGGCCCGCTCTGGGGCCAACGTCCTGACTTTC. Translation gives CASSLFGLSSGRARSGANVLTF. The full variable domain, rest sourced from reference TRBV7-6 and TRBJ2-6, is GAGVSQSPRYKVTKRGQDVALRCDPISGHVSLYWYRQALGQGPEFLTYFNYEAQQDKSGLPNDRFSAERPEGSISTLTIQRTEQRDSAMYRCASSLFGLSSGRARSGANVLTFGAGSRLTVL.

V usage is TRBV30 and J usage is TRBJ1-1; D might be TRBD1 (5 bases). The V gene's germline CDR1 is GTSNPN and CDR2 SVGIG (reference sequence). This CDR3 spans 16 amino acids. V was pared by 0 bases and J by 0 bases, with 14 bases between. The CDR3 sequence: CAWSVRQRAMNTEAFF. CDR3 nucleotide sequence: TGTGCCTGGAGTGTAAGACAGCGAGCTATGAACACTGAAGCTTTCTTT.

V gene TRBV10-2 combines with J gene TRBJ2-3; perhaps D is TRBD1 or TRBD2 (6 bases each). Germline CDR1 WSHSY, CDR2 SAAADI. This CDR3 is built from 17 residues. The V end was cut by 3 bases, the J end by 2 bases, with 18 bases between. The CDR3 loop is CASSDFGLWGHTDTQYF. In DNA form, the CDR3 reads TGCGCCAGCAGTGATTTCGGACTATGGGGGCACACAGATACGCAGTATTTT.

This clone was seen once. The V gene is TRBV7-7, the J gene TRBJ2-3, with D possibly TRBD2 on 6 matching bases. Germline V gene lookup returns CDR1 SSHAT and CDR2 FNYEAQ (reference sequence). V lost 4 bases and J lost 4, with 12 bases in between. The CDR3 is 14 residues long. The DNA for the CDR3 is TGTGCCAGCAGCTCGCGGGGAGCAGCAGATACGCAGTATTTT. Its protein product is CASSSRGAADTQYF.

This chain uses TRBV28 with TRBJ2-5; D not certain. From germline, CDR1 is MDHEN and CDR2 SYDVKM. The CDR3 consists of 10 residues. V shed 8 bases and J shed 7 bases, with 8 bases lying between them. CDR3 amino acids: CASGRLTQYF. CDR3 coding DNA: TGTGCCAGCGGAAGGCTGACCCAGTACTTC.

This chain joins TRBV5-1 and TRBJ2-7; 9 nucleotides agree with TRBD1. The junction had 6 bases not matched to a gene; V was cut back by 3 bases and J by 2 bases. The CDR3 contains 15 residues. Germline V lookup: CDR1 SGHRS, CDR2 YFSETQ. The CDR3 nucleotides are TGCGCCAGCAGCTCGTGGGACAGGGATACCTACGAGCAGTACTTC. Its translation is CASSSWDRDTYEQYF. Supplemented by reference TRBV5-1 and TRBJ2-7, the full variable domain reads KAGVTQTPRYLIKTRGQQVTLSCSPISGHRSVSWYQQTPGQGLQFLFEYFSETQRNKGNFPGRFSGRQFSNSRSEMNVSTLELGDSALYLCASSSWDRDTYEQYFGPGTRLTVT.

The rearrangement joins TRBV19 to TRBJ2-7, with 12 bases that match TRBD2. This CDR3 has 15 residues. CDR1 and CDR2 from the germline V gene are LNHDA and SQIVND (reference sequence). V lost 7 bases to trimming and J lost 3 bases; unmatched junction nucleotides: 7. CDR3 DNA sequence: TGTGCCAGTACCCTGACTAGCGGGAGTGTCTACGAGCAGTACTTC. Protein: CASTLTSGSVYEQYF. Complete variable domain (other parts from reference TRBV19 and TRBJ2-7): DGGITQSPKYLFRKEGQNVTLSCEQNLNHDAMYWYRQDPGQGLRLIYYSQIVNDFQKGDIAEGYSVSREKKESFPLTVTSAQKNPTAFYLCASTLTSGSVYEQYFGPGTRLTVT.

V and J are TRBV29-1 and TRBJ1-4; D not resolved. V dropped 7 bases and J dropped 5 bases, with 11 bases sitting between them. The CDR3 runs to 12 residues. The germline CDR1 and CDR2 sequences are SQVTM and ANQGSEA. CDR3 sequence (DNA): TGCAGCGCCCGCGCTGTAAATGAAAAACTGTTTTTT. It yields the protein CSARAVNEKLFF.

The chain couples TRBV5-4 to TRBJ2-1; 9 nucleotides align to TRBD1. The CDR3 extends over 15 amino acids. The ends lost 4 bases at V and 5 bases at J; junction bases unmatched: 7. The germline CDR1 and CDR2 sequences are SGHNT and YYREEE (reference sequence). CDR3 sequence reads: CASSDRDRVHNEQFF. DNA for the CDR3: TGTGCCAGCAGCGACCGGGACAGGGTGCACAATGAGCAGTTCTTC. Combining the CDR3 with reference TRBV5-4 and TRBJ2-1 gives the whole variable domain ETGVTQSPTHLIKTRGQQVTLRCSSQSGHNTVSWYQQALGQGPQFIFQYYREEENGRGNFPPRFSGLQFPNYSSELNVNALELDDSALYLCASSDRDRVHNEQFFGPGTRLTVL.

J is TRBJ2-7 and V is TRBV2; 11 nucleotides match TRBD2. Germline CDR1 and CDR2: SNHLY and FYNNEI. Trimming took 10 bases from V and 2 from J; bases not matched to a gene: 4. The CDR3 covers 13 residues. CDR3 sequence reads: CATGTSGTYEQYF. For the CDR3, the DNA is TGTGCCACCGGGACTAGCGGAACCTACGAGCAGTACTTC. Complete variable domain (other parts from reference TRBV2 and TRBJ2-7): EPEVTQTPSHQVTQMGQEVILRCVPISNHLYFYWYRQILGQKVEFLVSFYNNEISEKSEIFDDQFSVERPDGSNFTLKIRSTKLEDSAMYFCATGTSGTYEQYFGPGTRLTVT.

The chain is built from TRBV28 and TRBJ1-2, with D perhaps TRBD1 (6 bases). The V gene lost 6 bases and the J gene lost 10 bases, with 18 bases spanning the gap. This CDR3 has 13 amino acids. The V gene's germline CDR1 is MDHEN and CDR2 SYDVKM. The CDR3 nucleotides are TGTGCCAGCAGGCCAGGGGCCTCCCGCGACTACACCTTC. Protein product: CASRPGASRDYTF.

The chain is built from TRBV9 and TRBJ2-1, with no clear D. Germline CDR1 SGDLS, CDR2 YYNGEE. Trimming pared 1 base from V and 9 bases from J, leaving 11 bases between. The CDR3 length is 13 residues. The CDR3 reads CASSVQAGSEQFF. CDR3 nucleotides: TGTGCCAGCAGCGTACAGGCAGGCAGTGAGCAGTTCTTC. Combining the CDR3 with reference TRBV9 and TRBJ2-1 gives the whole variable domain DSGVTQTPKHLITATGQRVTLRCSPRSGDLSVYWYQQSLDQGLQFLIQYYNGEERAKGNILERFSAQQFPDLHSELNLSSLELGDSALYFCASSVQAGSEQFFGPGTRLTVL.

The rearrangement uses TRBV7-6 and TRBJ2-5, with 9 bases lining up with TRBD1. Trimming took 6 bases from V and 4 from J; bases not matched to a gene: 12. This CDR3 has 16 amino acids. Germline V CDR1 and CDR2: SGHVS, FNYEAQ. The CDR3 reads CASRDTYRGLVETQYF. DNA for the CDR3: TGTGCCAGCAGAGACACCTACAGGGGGCTGGTAGAGACCCAGTACTTC. Combining the CDR3 with reference TRBV7-6 and TRBJ2-5 gives the whole variable domain GAGVSQSPRYKVTKRGQDVALRCDPISGHVSLYWYRQALGQGPEFLTYFNYEAQQDKSGLPNDRFSAERPEGSISTLTIQRTEQRDSAMYRCASRDTYRGLVETQYFGPGTRLLVL.

The chain employs TRBV28 and TRBJ1-1, with TRBD1 identical over 8 bases. The germline CDR1 and CDR2 sequences are MDHEN and SYDVKM. The J segment lost 5 bases and the V segment lost 5 bases, leaving 10 bases of the junction unmatched. The CDR3 is made up of 15 amino acids. The CDR3 DNA reads as TGTGCCAGCAGTCTGGCCCTTCGGACAGGGACTGAAGCTTTCTTT. Translation: CASSLALRTGTEAFF.

The chain is built from TRBV5-1 and TRBJ2-1, with 7 bases that match TRBD2. V shed 0 bases and J 5 bases; nucleotides not matched to a gene: 8. CDR3 length: 16 residues. CDR1 and CDR2 (germline): SGHRS, YFSETQ. This CDR3 is CASSLVNLAVNNEQFF. The CDR3, as DNA: TGCGCCAGCAGCTTGGTAAACCTAGCGGTCAACAATGAGCAGTTCTTC.

The chain joins TRBV14 to TRBJ2-3, with D perhaps matching TRBD2 (5 bases). There are 16 residues in the CDR3. V lost 2 bases to trimming and J lost 1 base, with 13 bases between them. Germline V gene lookup returns CDR1 SGHDN and CDR2 FVKESK. CDR3 coding DNA: TGTGCCAGCAGCCAACGGCGGGTAGTCGGCACAGATACGCAGTATTTT. This translates into CASSQRRVVGTDTQYF.

The rearrangement joins TRBV29-1 to TRBJ1-1, with D tentatively TRBD1 (6 bases). Between the trimmed V and J ends, which lost 5 bases and 1 base, there was a span of 20 bases. Germline assignment: CDR1 SQVTM and CDR2 ANQGSEA. The CDR3 is 16 amino acids. The CDR3 sequence: CSVPNRGLGPNTEAFF. As DNA, the CDR3 is TGCAGCGTTCCGAATCGGGGGCTCGGGCCGAACACTGAAGCTTTCTTT. The full variable domain, completed using reference TRBV29-1 and TRBJ1-1, is SAVISQKPSRDICQRGTSLTIQCQVDSQVTMMFWYRQQPGQSLTLIATANQGSEATYESGFVIDKFPISRPNLTFSTLTVSNMSPEDSSIYLCSVPNRGLGPNTEAFFGQGTRLTVV.

The gene calls are TRBV4-1 and TRBJ2-7; no reliable D call. Between the trimmed V and J ends, which lost 4 bases and 4 bases, there was a span of 14 bases. The CDR3 contains 14 residues. Germline V gene lookup returns CDR1 MGHRA and CDR2 YSYEKL. The CDR3 here is CASSPTLGRYEQYF. CDR3 DNA sequence: TGCGCCAGCAGCCCCACATTAGGCAGATACGAGCAGTACTTC.

The chain couples TRBV6-5 to TRBJ1-2; 10 bases fit TRBD1. The CDR3 is 15 amino acids. The trim removed 6 bases at V and 4 bases at J, leaving 8 bases unmatched. Per the germline V gene, CDR1 is MNHEY and CDR2 is SVGAGI. The CDR3 DNA reads as TGTGCCAGCAGGCATGGGACAGGGGAGGGCTATGGCTACACCTTC. It specifies CASRHGTGEGYGYTF.

In its sample, this clone was seen once. This rearrangement joins TRBV5-6 to TRBJ2-5; TRBD2 agrees at 10 bases. The closer fit of TRBJ2-7 to the DNA end suggests the J call may be wrong. The CDR3 is 13 residues long. The germline gives CDR1 SGHDT, CDR2 YYEEEE. For the CDR3, the DNA is TGTGCCAGCAGCCAGGGACTAGCGTTCGAGCAGTACTTC. It codes for CASSQGLAFEQYF.

The CDR3 here is CASSPGPESSDTQYF. The CDR3 DNA sequence: TGCGCCAGCAGCCCGGGACCGGAGAGTTCAGATACGCAGTATTTT. The chain is built from TRBV5-1 and TRBJ2-3; TRBD1 or TRBD2 may be the D gene (5 bases each). Deletions cut 4 bases from V and 4 bases from J, with 16 bases between. Germline V gene sequence: CDR1 SGHRS, CDR2 YFSETQ. The CDR3 consists of 15 residues.

This chain links TRBV14 with TRBJ2-3; D unresolved. This CDR3 spans 13 amino acids. Germline V gene data show CDR1 as SGHDN and CDR2 as FVKESK. V lost 3 bases to trimming and J lost 8 bases, with 12 bases between them. As DNA, the CDR3 is TGTGCCAGCAGCCAGGGTTTGGATGCTACGCAGTATTTT. Translated: CASSQGLDATQYF.

This clone occurred once. This rearrangement joins TRBV6-5 to TRBJ2-7; D possibly corresponds to TRBD1 (6 bases). V was cut by 5 bases and J by 7 bases, with 21 bases left in between. Germline values: CDR1 MNHEY, CDR2 SVGAGI. The CDR3 length is 15 residues. DNA of the CDR3: TGTGCCAGCAGTCGAAGGACAGTGATAGATCGGGAGCAGTACTTC. Protein product: CASSRRTVIDREQYF.

The chain joins TRBV6-5 to TRBJ1-1, with a possible D match to TRBD1 (6 bases). CDR3 length equals 13 residues. CDR1 MNHEY and CDR2 SVGAGI come from the germline V gene. Trimming pared 4 bases from V and 6 bases from J, leaving 12 bases between. CDR3 amino acids: CASSSPKGAEAFF. The CDR3 coding sequence is TGTGCCAGCAGTTCCCCCAAGGGGGCTGAAGCTTTCTTT.